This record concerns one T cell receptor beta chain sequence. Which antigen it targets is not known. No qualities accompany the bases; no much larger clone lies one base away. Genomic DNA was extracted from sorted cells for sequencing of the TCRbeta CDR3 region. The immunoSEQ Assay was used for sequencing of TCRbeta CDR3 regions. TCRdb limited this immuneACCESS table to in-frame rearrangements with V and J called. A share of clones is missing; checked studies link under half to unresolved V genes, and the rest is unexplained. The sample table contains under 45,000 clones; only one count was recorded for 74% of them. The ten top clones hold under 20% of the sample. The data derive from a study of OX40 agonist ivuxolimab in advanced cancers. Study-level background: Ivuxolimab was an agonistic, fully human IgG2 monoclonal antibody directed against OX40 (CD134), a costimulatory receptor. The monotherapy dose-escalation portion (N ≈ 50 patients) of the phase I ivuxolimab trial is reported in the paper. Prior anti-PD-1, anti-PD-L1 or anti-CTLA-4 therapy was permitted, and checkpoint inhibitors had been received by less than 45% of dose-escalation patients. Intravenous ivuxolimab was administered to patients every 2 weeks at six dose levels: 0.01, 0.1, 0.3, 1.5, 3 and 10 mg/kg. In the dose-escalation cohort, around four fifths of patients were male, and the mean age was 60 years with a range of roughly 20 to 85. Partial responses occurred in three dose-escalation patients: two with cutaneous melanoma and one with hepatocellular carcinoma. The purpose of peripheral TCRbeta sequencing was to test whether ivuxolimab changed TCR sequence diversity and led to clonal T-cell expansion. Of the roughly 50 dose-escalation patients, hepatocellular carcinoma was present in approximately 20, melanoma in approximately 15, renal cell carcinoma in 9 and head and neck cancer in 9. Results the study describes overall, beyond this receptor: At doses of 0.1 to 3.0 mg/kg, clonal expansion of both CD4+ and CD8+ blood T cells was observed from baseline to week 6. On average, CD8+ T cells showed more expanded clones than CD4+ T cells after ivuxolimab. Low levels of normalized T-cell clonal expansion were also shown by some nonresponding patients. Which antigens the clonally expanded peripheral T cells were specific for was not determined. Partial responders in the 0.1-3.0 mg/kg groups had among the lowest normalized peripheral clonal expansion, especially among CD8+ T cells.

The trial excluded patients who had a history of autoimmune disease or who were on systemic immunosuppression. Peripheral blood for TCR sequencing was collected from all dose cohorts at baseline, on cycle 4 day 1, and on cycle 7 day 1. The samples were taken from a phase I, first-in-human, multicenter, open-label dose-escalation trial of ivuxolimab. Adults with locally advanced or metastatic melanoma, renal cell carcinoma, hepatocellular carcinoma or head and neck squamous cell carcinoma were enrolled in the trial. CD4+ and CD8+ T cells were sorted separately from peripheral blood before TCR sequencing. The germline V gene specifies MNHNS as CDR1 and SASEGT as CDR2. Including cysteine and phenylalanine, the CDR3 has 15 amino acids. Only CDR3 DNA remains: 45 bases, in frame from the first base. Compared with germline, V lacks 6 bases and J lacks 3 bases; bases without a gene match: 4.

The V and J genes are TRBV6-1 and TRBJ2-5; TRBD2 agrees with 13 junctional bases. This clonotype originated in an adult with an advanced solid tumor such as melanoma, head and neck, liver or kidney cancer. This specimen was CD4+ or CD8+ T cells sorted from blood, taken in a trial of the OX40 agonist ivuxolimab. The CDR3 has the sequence CASRLAGGNEETQYF. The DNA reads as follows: TGTGCCAGCAGACTAGCGGGGGGGAATGAAGAGACCCAGTACTTC.